The 10 T cell receptor beta chains given below trace back to one sample, sequenced in a study of T cells in Graves' hyperthyroidism and ophthalmopathy. There were TCR beta CDR3 regions amplified from RNA transcripts. Using the HTBI primer set, a first-round RT-PCR was run on the TCR CDR3. Using its own MiXCR run on the multiplex PCR reads, TCRdb lists one record per CDR3 protein. The sample yields hundreds of thousands of distinct CDR3 sequences, less than 20% seen once. The sequenced sample consisted of blood. The receptors originated from a man in his forties with Graves' ophthalmopathy.

This clonotype was detected a few times. The CDR3 here is CASSPRGLEQGHTEAFF. The CDR3 region has the DNA TGTGCCAGCTCACCCAGGGGACTGGAGCAAGGACACACTGAAGCTTTCTTT. The chain recombines TRBV18 with TRBJ1-1, with a weak D call TRBD1 (6 bases). Trimming left V 3 bases short and J 3 bases short, with 20 bases between. The CDR3 loop spans 17 amino acids. CDR1 is KGHSH and CDR2 is LQKENI in the germline V gene.

This clonotype came up many times. This chain connects TRBV6-2 or TRBV6-3 to TRBJ1-1; no definite D call. Trimming took off 7 bases at V and 3 bases at J, with 12 bases between the two ends. Germline CDR1 and CDR2: MNHEY and SVGEGT. CDR3 length equals 13 residues. CDR3 loop: CASTSYGYTEAFF. The CDR3 nucleotides are TGTGCCAGCACCTCATACGGTTACACTGAAGCTTTCTTT.

The chain carries TRBV29-1 and TRBJ2-3; D not certain. Germline V gives CDR1 SQVTM, CDR2 ANQGSEA. V lost 0 bases and J 5 bases, leaving 6 bases between the germline ends. The CDR3 contains 12 residues. In DNA form, the CDR3 reads TGCAGCGTTGAAGATCACCGAGATACGCAGTATTTT. Its protein product is CSVEDHRDTQYF.

This clonotype was detected only a few times. The chain recombines TRBV2 with TRBJ2-4; D is uncertain. V lost 8 bases and J lost 1, with 9 bases in between. Germline CDR1 reads SNHLY; CDR2 reads FYNNEI. This CDR3 has 13 residues. CDR3 DNA: TGTGCCAGCCTGACCTCGGCCAAAAACATTCAGTACTTC. This translates into CASLTSAKNIQYF.

In its sample, this clonotype was seen a few times. The chain recombines TRBV5-5 with TRBJ2-7; D is unclear. In germline, CDR1 is SGHKS, CDR2 YYEKEE (reference sequence). The CDR3 totals 14 residues. The ends were cut back, 4 bases at V and 3 bases at J, with 14 bases in the middle. Here the CDR3 DNA reads TGTGCCAGCAGCCCGACCTCGGAGTACTACGAGCAGTACTTC. It codes for CASSPTSEYYEQYF.

This chain connects TRBV11-3 to TRBJ2-1, with D perhaps TRBD1 (6 bases). The DNA end is a closer match to TRBJ2-7, so the J assignment may be wrong. The CDR3 is 19 residues long. Looked up from germline, CDR1 is SGHNT and CDR2 is YENEEA. The CDR3: CASSSTLHGQMGAYNEQYF. The CDR3 DNA is TGTGCCAGCAGCTCCACCCTACACGGACAGATGGGGGCATACAATGAGCAGTACTTC.

In this sample, this clonotype turned up a few times. The chain has TRBV18 and TRBJ1-2; TRBD1 aligns across 7 bases. The V gene end was trimmed by 3 bases and the J gene end by 8 bases; junction bases not matched to a gene: 15. CDR3 length: 16 residues. Per the germline V gene, CDR1 is KGHSH and CDR2 is LQKENI. The CDR3 coding sequence is TGTGCCAGCTCACCGGCGGGACAGTCTTACAGGGGCGGCTACACCTTC. This translates into CASSPAGQSYRGGYTF. Looking up the rest from reference TRBV18 and TRBJ1-2 gives the full variable domain: NAGVMQNPRHLVRRRGQEARLRCSPMKGHSHVYWYRQLPEEGLKFMVYLQKENIIDESGMPKERFSAEFPKEGPSILRIQQVVRGDSAAYFCASSPAGQSYRGGYTFGSGTRLTVV.

This clonotype has ten or more counts. V and J are TRBV7-8 and TRBJ2-3, with 7 bases fitting TRBD2. The germline V gene has CDR1 SGHVS and CDR2 FQNEAQ. Unmatched junction bases numbered 5, after V lost 5 bases and J lost 0 bases. This CDR3 has 15 amino acids. The CDR3 DNA sequence: TGTGCCAGCAGCGTTCTAGCGGTTAGCACAGATACGCAGTATTTT. This translates into CASSVLAVSTDTQYF.

Comment on this clonotype: A much larger clone lies a single base off, so this may be a read error. The chain uses TRBV7-9 and TRBJ1-6; D unresolved. CDR3 length equals 14 residues. Trimming stripped 1 base from V and 2 bases from J, with 3 bases between. From germline, CDR1 is SEHNR and CDR2 FQNEAQ (reference sequence). The CDR3 nucleotides read TGTGCCAGCAGCTTAGGGACCTATAATTCACCCCTCCACTTT. Translation gives CASSLGTYNSPLHF.

The CDR3 is CASSISWYRVNTGELFF. CDR3 sequence (DNA): TGTGCCAGTAGTATTAGTTGGTACAGGGTGAACACCGGGGAGCTGTTTTTT. The rearrangement uses TRBV19 and TRBJ2-2; a weak D match, TRBD1 (6 bases). This CDR3 is 17 amino acids long. The V and J ends lost 3 bases and 1 base respectively, with 15 bases between them. CDR1 and CDR2 from the germline V gene are LNHDA and SQIVND (reference sequence).